These 8 T cell receptor beta chains share one sample of origin, sequenced in a study of blood T cells in healthy people across ages. For the second PCR, which ran for 7 to 11 cycles, a sample-barcoded 5' primer and a J-beta primer mix were used. TCRdb passed the 5' RACE reads through MiXCR, listing each CDR3 protein once. This table holds around 1,600,000 distinct CDR3 sequences, around 40% found once. Sequences were obtained from blood. These receptors originate from a woman between 18 and 29 years old in good health.

The J gene is TRBJ2-5, the V gene TRBV7-9, with no clear D. This CDR3 has 13 amino acids. Germline V gene lookup returns CDR1 SEHNR and CDR2 FQNEAQ (reference sequence). V was clipped by 1 base and J by 5 bases, with 8 bases between them. The CDR3 sequence: CASSLGSDETQYF. The CDR3 nucleotides are TGTGCCAGCAGCTTAGGTTCGGATGAGACCCAGTACTTC.

The chain employs TRBV2 and TRBJ2-1; D is undetermined. Germline V gene lookup returns CDR1 SNHLY and CDR2 FYNNEI. The V end lost 8 bases, the J end lost 0 bases, and 14 bases lay between the germline ends. There are 15 residues in the CDR3. CDR3 nucleotides: TGTGCCAGCCGAAGAGAGTACCGCTCCTACAATGAGCAGTTCTTC. Its translation is CASRREYRSYNEQFF.

The chain links TRBV7-9 to TRBJ2-2, with D unresolved. The CDR3 extends over 13 amino acids. Trimming removed 6 bases at V and 9 bases at J, with 14 bases between. Germline V gene data show CDR1 as SEHNR and CDR2 as FQNEAQ (reference sequence). CDR3 in DNA: TGTGCCAGCAGGACGCTAGAAAAGTGGGAGCTGTTTTTT. Translation: CASRTLEKWELFF.

J is TRBJ2-2 and V is TRBV28; D could derive from TRBD1 or TRBD2 (6 bases each). The ends were cut back, 6 bases at V and 4 bases at J, with 15 bases in the middle. Germline values: CDR1 MDHEN, CDR2 SYDVKM. CDR3 length: 15 amino acids. The CDR3 is CASRKRGTSTGELFF. In DNA, the CDR3 is TGTGCCAGCAGGAAAAGGGGGACTTCCACCGGGGAGCTGTTTTTT.

V and J are TRBV19 and TRBJ1-1; 8 positions match TRBD1. Germline-derived CDR1 and CDR2 are LNHDA and SQIVND (reference sequence). The CDR3 runs 14 residues. The ends lost 6 bases at V and 1 base at J; junction bases unmatched: 4. The CDR3 is CASRITGGNTEAFF. Written as DNA, the CDR3 is TGTGCCAGTAGAATCACAGGGGGGAACACTGAAGCTTTCTTT. The full variable domain, completed using reference TRBV19 and TRBJ1-1, is DGGITQSPKYLFRKEGQNVTLSCEQNLNHDAMYWYRQDPGQGLRLIYYSQIVNDFQKGDIAEGYSVSREKKESFPLTVTSAQKNPTAFYLCASRITGGNTEAFFGQGTRLTVV.

The CDR3 DNA reads as TGTGCCAGCAGCTTCAAGGGGGCATTCACAGATACGCAGTATTTT. Its protein product is CASSFKGAFTDTQYF. The chain uses TRBV7-9 and TRBJ2-3; 7 nucleotides align to TRBD1. Germline values: CDR1 SEHNR, CDR2 FQNEAQ (reference sequence). CDR3 size: 15 residues. The J segment lost 2 bases and the V segment lost 3 bases, leaving 5 bases of the junction unmatched.

This chain uses TRBV10-3 with TRBJ1-6; 7 nucleotides align to TRBD1. The trim removed 1 base at V and 7 bases at J, leaving 10 bases unmatched. This CDR3 is 17 amino acids long. Germline V gene lookup returns CDR1 ENHRY and CDR2 SYGVKD. The CDR3: CAISEYGDRALNSPLHF. Here the CDR3 DNA reads TGTGCCATCAGTGAGTATGGAGACAGGGCCCTGAATTCACCCCTCCACTTT.

This rearrangement joins TRBV20-1 to TRBJ2-4; D possibly corresponds to TRBD2 (7 bases). The CDR3 is 17 amino acids. V gave up 5 bases and J gave up 1 base, with 21 bases separating them. CDR1 and CDR2 (germline): DFQATT, SNEGSKA (reference sequence). DNA of the CDR3: TGCAGTGCTGGGGGGGGCTGGGGGGTGAGGGCCAAAAACATTCAGTACTTC. Residues: CSAGGGWGVRAKNIQYF.